Listed below are T cell receptor beta chains from one sample, sequenced in a study of T cells in Graves' hyperthyroidism and ophthalmopathy. Via MiXCR, TCRdb re-called the multiplex PCR reads, giving one row per CDR3 protein. The data show 700,000 to 950,000 distinct CDR3 sequences, just over 35% seen once. The sample taken for sequencing was blood. Receptors were obtained from a woman in her thirties or forties with Graves' hyperthyroidism. Both conserved end residues are part of each CDR3. The D gene is left open where the match is weak. Expanded clones are given a class, and other clones once, few, many or no size at all.

D gene: -; V gene: TRBV4-3; clone size: -; J gene: TRBJ1-2; CDR3 protein: CASSQEIDLQDGYTF; CDR3 DNA: TGCGCCAGCAGCCAAGAAATAGACCTGCAGGATGGCTACACCTTC
D gene: -; V gene: TRBV6-5; clone size: -; J gene: TRBJ1-5; CDR3 protein: CAISYSGGHQPQHF; CDR3 DNA: TGTGCCATCAGTTACTCAGGCGGGCATCAGCCCCAGCATTTT
D gene: -; V gene: TRBV19; clone size: -; J gene: TRBJ1-5; CDR3 protein: CASSGWRLINQPQHF; CDR3 DNA: TGTGCCAGTAGTGGCTGGAGACTCATCAATCAGCCCCAGCATTTT
D gene: -; V gene: TRBV7-8; clone size: -; J gene: TRBJ2-7; CDR3 protein: CASSFPGISYEQYF; CDR3 DNA: TGTGCCAGCAGCTTCCCCGGGATCTCCTACGAGCAGTACTTC
D gene: -; V gene: TRBV7-8; clone size: many; J gene: TRBJ1-5; CDR3 protein: CASSLGDPGYQPQHF; CDR3 DNA: TGTGCCAGCAGCTTAGGGGACCCTGGCTATCAGCCCCAGCATTTT
D gene: -; V gene: TRBV7-9; clone size: -; J gene: TRBJ2-2; CDR3 protein: CASSYRDGNTGELFF; CDR3 DNA: TGTGCCAGCAGCTACCGGGACGGAAACACCGGGGAGCTGTTTTTT
D gene: -; V gene: TRBV11-2; clone size: many; J gene: TRBJ2-7; CDR3 protein: CASSLASDSSYEQYF; CDR3 DNA: TGTGCCAGCAGCTTAGCGTCCGACAGCTCCTACGAGCAGTACTTC
D gene: TRBD2; V gene: TRBV12-3/TRBV12-4; clone size: -; J gene: TRBJ2-1; CDR3 protein: CASSVSGGYYNEQFF; CDR3 DNA: TGTGCCAGCAGCGTAAGCGGGGGGTACTACAATGAGCAGTTCTTC
D gene: -; V gene: TRBV29-1; clone size: many; J gene: TRBJ1-2; CDR3 protein: CSVDIGDGYTF; CDR3 DNA: TGCAGCGTTGATATAGGGGATGGCTACACCTTC
D gene: -; V gene: TRBV12-3/TRBV12-4; clone size: few; J gene: TRBJ2-7; CDR3 protein: CASSSPAPWSEQYF; CDR3 DNA: TGTGCCAGCAGTTCCCCGGCCCCTTGGAGCGAGCAGTACTTC
D gene: -; V gene: TRBV7-9; clone size: many; J gene: TRBJ1-2; CDR3 protein: CASSFVAGGGYTF; CDR3 DNA: TGTGCCAGCAGCTTCGTTGCGGGGGGTGGCTACACCTTC
D gene: -; V gene: TRBV7-8; clone size: -; J gene: TRBJ2-2; CDR3 protein: CASSLGNTNTGELFF; CDR3 DNA: TGTGCCAGCAGCTTGGGTAACACGAACACCGGGGAGCTGTTTTTT
D gene: TRBD1; V gene: TRBV7-2; clone size: few; J gene: TRBJ2-7; CDR3 protein: CASRPPGQGIHEQYF; CDR3 DNA: TGTGCCAGCAGGCCACCGGGACAGGGAATCCACGAGCAGTACTTC
D gene: -; V gene: TRBV25-1; clone size: -; J gene: TRBJ2-6; CDR3 protein: CASSGGQLSGASVLTF; CDR3 DNA: TGTGCCAGCAGTGGAGGACAACTCTCCGGGGCCAGCGTCCTGACTTTC
D gene: TRBD2; V gene: TRBV5-1; clone size: few; J gene: TRBJ2-7; CDR3 protein: CASSFTSGGRYEQYF; CDR3 DNA: TGCGCCAGCAGCTTTACTAGCGGGGGTCGCTACGAGCAGTACTTC
D gene: TRBD1; V gene: TRBV7-9; clone size: -; J gene: TRBJ1-6; CDR3 protein: CASSRGTGQW; CDR3 DNA: TGTGCCAGCAGCCGTGGGACAGGGCAATGG
D gene: -; V gene: TRBV12-3/TRBV12-4; clone size: many; J gene: TRBJ1-1; CDR3 protein: CASSLEWTEAFF; CDR3 DNA: TGTGCCAGCAGTTTAGAGTGGACTGAAGCTTTCTTT
D gene: -; V gene: TRBV12-3/TRBV12-4; clone size: -; J gene: TRBJ1-5; CDR3 protein: CASSYSAGINQPQHF; CDR3 DNA: TGTGCCAGCAGTTACAGTGCAGGGATCAATCAGCCCCAGCATTTT
D gene: -; V gene: TRBV19; clone size: -; J gene: TRBJ1-1; CDR3 protein: CASYRADTEAFF; CDR3 DNA: TGTGCCAGTTACAGGGCCGACACTGAAGCTTTCTTT
D gene: -; V gene: TRBV7-9; clone size: once; J gene: TRBJ2-7; CDR3 protein: CASGLQGLFYEQYF; CDR3 DNA: TGTGCCAGCGGCTTACAGGGATTATTCTACGAGCAGTACTTC
D gene: TRBD1; V gene: TRBV6-5; clone size: -; J gene: TRBJ1-5; CDR3 protein: CASSYDPGTDYSNQPQHF; CDR3 DNA: TGTGCCAGCAGTTACGACCCGGGGACAGATTATAGCAATCAGCCCCAGCATTTT
D gene: -; V gene: TRBV6-5; clone size: few; J gene: TRBJ2-2; CDR3 protein: CASSLYSATGELFF; CDR3 DNA: TGTGCCAGCAGCCTATACTCGGCCACCGGGGAGCTGTTTTTT
D gene: -; V gene: TRBV20-1; clone size: -; J gene: TRBJ1-2; CDR3 protein: CSAPDRSDYTF; CDR3 DNA: TGCAGTGCTCCCGACAGGAGCGACTACACCTTC
D gene: -; V gene: TRBV7-3; clone size: many; J gene: TRBJ2-2; CDR3 protein: CASSLTGDHTGELFF; CDR3 DNA: TGTGCCAGCAGCTTAACAGGGGATCACACCGGGGAGCTGTTTTTT
D gene: TRBD2; V gene: TRBV9; clone size: many; J gene: TRBJ2-5; CDR3 protein: CASSAGLAGAETQYF; CDR3 DNA: TGTGCCAGCAGCGCAGGACTAGCGGGAGCAGAGACCCAGTACTTC
D gene: -; V gene: TRBV7-2; clone size: many; J gene: TRBJ1-5; CDR3 protein: CASSLGAANQPQHF; CDR3 DNA: TGTGCCAGCAGCTTAGGAGCGGCAAATCAGCCCCAGCATTTT
D gene: TRBD1; V gene: TRBV5-1; clone size: -; J gene: TRBJ1-1; CDR3 protein: CASSLPRTGMNTEAFF; CDR3 DNA: TGCGCCAGCAGCTTGCCCCGGACAGGCATGAACACTGAAGCTTTCTTT
D gene: -; V gene: TRBV10-3; clone size: once; J gene: TRBJ1-2; CDR3 protein: CASRLGTRGYGGYTF; CDR3 DNA: TGTGCCTCCCGTCTCGGGACGAGGGGCTACGGTGGCTACACCTTC
D gene: -; V gene: TRBV7-3; clone size: many; J gene: TRBJ2-5; CDR3 protein: CASSLTGWQETQYF; CDR3 DNA: TGTGCCAGCAGCTTAACGGGGTGGCAAGAGACCCAGTACTTC
D gene: -; V gene: TRBV12-3/TRBV12-4; clone size: -; J gene: TRBJ2-7; CDR3 protein: CASSFVAGHEQYF; CDR3 DNA: TGTGCCAGCAGTTTTGTGGCTGGGCACGAGCAGTACTTC
D gene: -; V gene: TRBV10-3; clone size: -; J gene: TRBJ1-5; CDR3 protein: CASSYAPLGVSNQPQHF; CDR3 DNA: TGTGCCAGCAGTTACGCTCCACTGGGGGTTAGCAATCAGCCCCAGCATTTT
D gene: -; V gene: TRBV12-3/TRBV12-4; clone size: many; J gene: TRBJ2-5; CDR3 protein: CASSFSRETQYF; CDR3 DNA: TGTGCCAGCAGCTTCAGCCGAGAGACCCAGTACTTC
D gene: TRBD1; V gene: TRBV19; clone size: -; J gene: TRBJ1-2; CDR3 protein: CASSDRVRYGYTF; CDR3 DNA: TGTGCCAGTAGTGACAGGGTGAGGTATGGCTACACCTTC